This TCR beta chain comes out of a study of response to subunit inactivated influenza vaccine. Study findings and constraints: Researchers suggested that each seasonal influenza vaccination recruits few new T cells.

This CDR3 is 15 amino acids long. The germline V gene encodes CDR1 SGHRS and CDR2 YFSETQ. V lost 4 bases and J lost 4, with 17 bases in between. One entry per CDR3 protein results from TCRdb running MiXCR on the RT-PCR reads. The sample has around 470,000 distinct CDR3 sequences; approximately 7.2% are singletons. This clonotype was counted between two and nine times. The antigen remains unidentified. This sequence was found in a man in his fifties or sixties who received an inactivated influenza vaccine. The V gene is TRBV5-1, the J gene TRBJ2-5; D may be TRBD1 (6 bases). The sample here was PBMCs from blood, taken less than 30 months after vaccination. DNA of the CDR3: TGCGCCAGCAGCGACCCGGGACACTGGAGAGAGACCCAGTACTTC. Translating gives CASSDPGHWRETQYF.